This T cell receptor (beta chain) was obtained from a study of post-analysis software for immune sequencing data. In its sample, this clonotype was seen a few times. Antigen unknown. V lost 4 bases and J 0 bases, leaving 11 bases between the germline ends. CDR3 length equals 14 residues. Germline V gene lookup returns CDR1 SQVTM and CDR2 ANQGSEA. Study results and caveats: Higher frequency in patients than in controls was seen for five TRBV segments, with TRBV5-6, TRBV5-1 and TRBV20-1 among them.

Tagging with unique molecular identifiers was a feature of the TCR beta cDNA libraries. Around 500,000 cDNA molecules came from around 1 to 9.1 million T cells. TCRdb processed the PCR reads anew with MiXCR; each CDR3 protein has one entry. Among about 430,000 distinct CDR3 sequences listed, about 39% were seen once. Sequencing input: blood. The sequence was collected from a girl aged 2 to 10 with multiple sclerosis. The chain couples TRBV29-1 to TRBJ2-3, with TRBD1 as a possible D gene (6 bases). CDR3 region: CSVGTASSTDTQYF. In DNA, the CDR3 is TGCAGCGTTGGGACAGCATCTAGCACAGATACGCAGTATTTT.